This T cell receptor beta chain was found in a study of blood T cell repertoires in COVID-19. Here immunoSEQ multiplex PCR was the method, and the copy in TCRdb shows in-frame clones only, minus some. Seen here are fewer than 95,000 clones, 75% to 95% observed once, and the top ten hold 0.65% to 0.9%. With 0 bases removed from V and 7 bases from J, the gap between germline ends came to 10 bases. The germline V gene has CDR1 SGHRS and CDR2 YFSETQ. The CDR3 extends over 14 amino acids. The specimen sequenced was peripheral blood. The TCR was taken from an elderly woman with acute or convalescent COVID-19. J is TRBJ1-4 and V is TRBV5-1; tentatively, D is TRBD1 (5 bases). The CDR3 reads CASSLDGGSEKLFF. The CDR3 bases are TGCGCCAGCAGCTTGGACGGGGGAAGTGAAAAACTGTTTTTT. Variable domain in full (rest from reference TRBV5-1 and TRBJ1-4): KAGVTQTPRYLIKTRGQQVTLSCSPISGHRSVSWYQQTPGQGLQFLFEYFSETQRNKGNFPGRFSGRQFSNSRSEMNVSTLELGDSALYLCASSLDGGSEKLFFGSGTQLSVL.